A single sample is the source of the 4 T cell receptor beta chains below, sequenced in a study of shared clonotypes between healthy human individuals. Sequencing used immunoSEQ multiplex PCR; TCRdb keeps in-frame clones, though not all of them. Among roughly 1.5 million clones listed, 95% to 99% were seen once. Specimen: naive CD4+ T cells sorted from blood. Subset described: CD45RA+ positively selected. All receptors come from a man aged 25-45 years in good health.

The V call is TRBV19, the J call TRBJ1-2; TRBD1 matches at 8 bases. Trimming took 9 bases from V and 1 from J; bases not matched to a gene: 7. CDR1 LNHDA and CDR2 SQIVND come from the germline V gene (reference sequence). This CDR3 is 14 amino acids long. CDR3 loop: CASGQGGFNYGYTF. In DNA, the CDR3 is TGTGCCAGCGGACAGGGAGGTTTTAACTATGGCTACACCTTC.

The rearrangement uses TRBV7-6 and TRBJ2-7, with a weak D call TRBD2 (6 bases). V was pared by 0 bases and J by 4 bases, with 22 bases between. This CDR3 spans 18 amino acids. Germline V gives CDR1 SGHVS, CDR2 FNYEAQ. The CDR3 DNA sequence: TGTGCCAGCAGCTTAGCACCGGGGGACGGAGTCCAAGATTACGAGCAGTACTTC. It encodes CASSLAPGDGVQDYEQYF.

The gene calls are TRBV5-1 and TRBJ2-7, with 8 bases that match TRBD1. The V gene's germline CDR1 is SGHRS and CDR2 YFSETQ. This CDR3 region has 15 residues. Trimming at V came to 3 bases and at J to 3 bases, leaving 8 bases not matched to a gene. The CDR3: CASSSLTGAFYEQYF. In DNA, the CDR3 is TGCGCCAGCAGCTCATTGACAGGGGCATTCTACGAGCAGTACTTC.

The gene calls are TRBV19 and TRBJ2-1; 9 bases line up with TRBD1. Germline V gives CDR1 LNHDA, CDR2 SQIVND (reference sequence). The CDR3 loop spans 19 amino acids. With V trimmed by 6 bases and J by 3 bases, 18 bases remained unmatched. The CDR3 DNA sequence: TGTGCCAGTAGGGATAGGGGGTCCCGACAGGGGGAACGCTACAATGAGCAGTTCTTC. Translated: CASRDRGSRQGERYNEQFF.